This T cell receptor beta chain is from a study of blood T cells in healthy people across ages. Regarding the study as a whole: Greater diversity and more naive CD4+ cells were seen in long-lived donors than in aged donors. The fall in TCR beta diversity per million T cells was roughly linear with age.

Through a sample-barcoded 5' primer and a J-beta primer mix, a second PCR was run for about 6 to 12 cycles. Every molecule of cDNA carried a tag from a template-switch adaptor with 12 random nucleotides. TCRdb passed the 5' RACE reads through MiXCR, listing each CDR3 protein once. The table lists approximately 1.5 million distinct CDR3 sequences, approximately 43% of them singletons. In this sample, this clonotype turned up many times. No antigen is known for it. The CDR3 runs to 13 residues. V dropped 2 bases and J dropped 2 bases, with 7 bases sitting between them. CDR1 SGHTA and CDR2 FQGNSA come from the germline V gene.

The receptor was derived from a woman between 18 and 30 years old in good health. V gene TRBV7-2 combines with J gene TRBJ2-7, with D unclear. Sequenced material: blood. The CDR3 nucleotides read TGTGCCAGCAGCTTAACAGTTCCCTACGAGCAGTACTTC. Its protein product is CASSLTVPYEQYF.